This TCR beta chain originates from a study of CD4 T cells in relation to SARS-CoV-2 and coronaviruses. The protocol was immunoSEQ multiplex PCR, while the TCRdb copy is restricted to in-frame clones and leaves out a portion. The sample includes 35,000 to 40,000 clones, around 77% of them seen just once. CDR1 is MNHNY and CDR2 is SVGAGI in the germline V gene (reference sequence). The CDR3 totals 15 residues. V dropped 3 bases and J dropped 3; count of bases not matched to a gene: 4. On this clone: The antigen remains unidentified.

The source material was memory CD4+ T cells from PBMCs, cultured in vitro. The origin of this receptor is an adult with COVID-19. V is TRBV6-6 and J is TRBJ1-3, with TRBD1 matching 8 bases. The CDR3 sequence: CASSYDRGGGNTIYF. The CDR3, as DNA: TGTGCCAGCAGTTATGACAGGGGTGGTGGAAACACCATATATTTT.